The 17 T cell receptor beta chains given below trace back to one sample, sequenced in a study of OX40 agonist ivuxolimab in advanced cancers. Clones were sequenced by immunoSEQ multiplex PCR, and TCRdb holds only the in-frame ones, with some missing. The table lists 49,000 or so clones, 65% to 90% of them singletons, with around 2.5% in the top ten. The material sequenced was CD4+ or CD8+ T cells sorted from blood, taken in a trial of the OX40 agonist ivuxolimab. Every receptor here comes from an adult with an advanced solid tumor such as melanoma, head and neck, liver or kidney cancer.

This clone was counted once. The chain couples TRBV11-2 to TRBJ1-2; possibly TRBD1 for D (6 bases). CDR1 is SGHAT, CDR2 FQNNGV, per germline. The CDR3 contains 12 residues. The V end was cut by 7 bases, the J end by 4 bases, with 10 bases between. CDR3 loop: CASIGQSYGYTF. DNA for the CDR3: TGTGCCAGCATCGGACAGAGCTATGGCTACACCTTC.

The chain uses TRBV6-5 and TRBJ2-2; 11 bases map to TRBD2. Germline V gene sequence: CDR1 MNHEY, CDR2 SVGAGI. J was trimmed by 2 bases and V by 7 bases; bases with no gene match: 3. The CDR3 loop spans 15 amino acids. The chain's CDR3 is CASTGTSGNTGELFF. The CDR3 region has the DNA TGTGCCAGCACCGGGACTAGCGGTAACACCGGGGAGCTGTTTTTT.

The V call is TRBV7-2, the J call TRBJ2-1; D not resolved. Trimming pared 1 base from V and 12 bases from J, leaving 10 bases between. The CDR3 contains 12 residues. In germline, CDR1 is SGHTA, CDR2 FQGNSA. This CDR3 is CASSLDQHWQFF. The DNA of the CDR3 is TGTGCCAGCAGCTTAGATCAGCACTGGCAGTTCTTC.

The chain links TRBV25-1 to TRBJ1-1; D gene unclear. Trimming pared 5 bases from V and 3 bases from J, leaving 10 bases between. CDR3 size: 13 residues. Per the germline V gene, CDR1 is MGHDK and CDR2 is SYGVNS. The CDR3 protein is CASSLQRDTEAFF. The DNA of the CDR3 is TGTGCCAGCAGTTTACAAAGGGACACTGAAGCTTTCTTT.

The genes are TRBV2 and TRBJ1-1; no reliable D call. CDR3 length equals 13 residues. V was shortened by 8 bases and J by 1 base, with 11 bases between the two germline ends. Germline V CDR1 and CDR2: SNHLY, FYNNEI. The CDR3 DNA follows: TGTGCCAGCTCTGTGGCGACGAACACTGAAGCTTTCTTT. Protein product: CASSVATNTEAFF.

CDR3 sequence (DNA): TGTGCCAGCAGCCGCGCGGGCAGGACTAACTATGGCTACACCTTC. Translating gives CASSRAGRTNYGYTF. V usage is TRBV5-6 and J usage is TRBJ1-2; no reliable D call. This CDR3 is 15 amino acids long. Germline CDR1 SGHDT, CDR2 YYEEEE. V was pared by 4 bases and J by 0 bases, with 13 bases between.

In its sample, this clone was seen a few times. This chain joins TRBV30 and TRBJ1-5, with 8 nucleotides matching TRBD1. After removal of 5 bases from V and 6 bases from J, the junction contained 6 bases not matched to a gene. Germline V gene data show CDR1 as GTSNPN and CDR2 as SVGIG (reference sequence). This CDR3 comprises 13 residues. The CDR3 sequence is CAWSDRDGQPQHF. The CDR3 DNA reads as TGTGCCTGGTCGGACAGGGACGGTCAGCCCCAGCATTTT.

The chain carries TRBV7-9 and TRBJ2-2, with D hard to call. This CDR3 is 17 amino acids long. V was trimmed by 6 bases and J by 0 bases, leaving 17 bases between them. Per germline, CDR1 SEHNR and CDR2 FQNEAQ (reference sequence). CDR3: CASSHAPNTPNTGELFF. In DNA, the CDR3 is TGTGCCAGCAGTCACGCACCAAACACGCCGAACACCGGGGAGCTGTTTTTT.

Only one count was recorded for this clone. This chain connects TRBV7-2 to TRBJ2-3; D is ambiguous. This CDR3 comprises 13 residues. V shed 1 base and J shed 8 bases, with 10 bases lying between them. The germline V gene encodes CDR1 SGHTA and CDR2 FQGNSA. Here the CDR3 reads CASSLGSAATQYF. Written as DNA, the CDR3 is TGTGCCAGCAGCTTAGGGAGCGCTGCTACGCAGTATTTT.

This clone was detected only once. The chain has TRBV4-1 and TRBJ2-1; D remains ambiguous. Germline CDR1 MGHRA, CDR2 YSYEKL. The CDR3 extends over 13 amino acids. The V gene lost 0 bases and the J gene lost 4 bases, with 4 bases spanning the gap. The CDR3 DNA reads TGCGCCAGCAGCCAAGAGGAATACAATGAGCAGTTCTTC. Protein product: CASSQEEYNEQFF.

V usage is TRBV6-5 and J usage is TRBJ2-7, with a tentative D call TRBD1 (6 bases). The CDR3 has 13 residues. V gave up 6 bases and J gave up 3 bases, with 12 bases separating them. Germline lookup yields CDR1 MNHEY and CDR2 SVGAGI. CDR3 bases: TGTGCCAGCAGGGACAGTCTTTACTACGAGCAGTACTTC. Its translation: CASRDSLYYEQYF.

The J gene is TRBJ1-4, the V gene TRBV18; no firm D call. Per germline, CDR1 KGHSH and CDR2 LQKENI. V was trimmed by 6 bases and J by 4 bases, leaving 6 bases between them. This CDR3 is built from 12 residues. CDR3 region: CASSRLNEKLFF. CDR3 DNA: TGTGCCAGCTCCCGCCTTAATGAAAAACTGTTTTTT.

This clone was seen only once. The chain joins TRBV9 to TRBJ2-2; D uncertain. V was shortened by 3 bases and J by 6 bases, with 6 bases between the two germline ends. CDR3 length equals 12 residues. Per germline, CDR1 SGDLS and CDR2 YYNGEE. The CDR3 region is CASSGVSGELFF. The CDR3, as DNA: TGTGCCAGCAGCGGGGTCTCCGGGGAGCTGTTTTTT.

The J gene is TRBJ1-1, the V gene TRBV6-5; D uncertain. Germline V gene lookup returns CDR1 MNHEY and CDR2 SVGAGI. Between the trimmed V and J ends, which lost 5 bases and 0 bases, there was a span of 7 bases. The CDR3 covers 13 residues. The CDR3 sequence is CASSKQLNTEAFF. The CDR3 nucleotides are TGTGCCAGCAGTAAACAACTGAACACTGAAGCTTTCTTT.

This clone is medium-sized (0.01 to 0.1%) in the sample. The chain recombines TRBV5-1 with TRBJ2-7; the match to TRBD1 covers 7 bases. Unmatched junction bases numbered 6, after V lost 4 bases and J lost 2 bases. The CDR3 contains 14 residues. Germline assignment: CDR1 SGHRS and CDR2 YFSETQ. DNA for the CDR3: TGCGCCAGCAGCACATCCGGGACAGCCTACGAGCAGTACTTC. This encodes CASSTSGTAYEQYF.

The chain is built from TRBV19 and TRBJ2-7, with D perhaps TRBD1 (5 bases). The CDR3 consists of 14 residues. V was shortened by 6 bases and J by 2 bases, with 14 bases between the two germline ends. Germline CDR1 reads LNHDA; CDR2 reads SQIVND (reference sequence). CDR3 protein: CASRGAGLAYEQYF. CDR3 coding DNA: TGTGCCAGTAGAGGGGCCGGGTTAGCCTACGAGCAGTACTTC.

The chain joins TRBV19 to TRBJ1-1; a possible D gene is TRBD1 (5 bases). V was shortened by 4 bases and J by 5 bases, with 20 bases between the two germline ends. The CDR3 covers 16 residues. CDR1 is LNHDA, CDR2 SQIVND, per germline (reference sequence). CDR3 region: CASSNPGPVRETEAFF. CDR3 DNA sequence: TGTGCCAGTAGTAACCCGGGACCCGTGAGAGAAACTGAAGCTTTCTTT.